Each of the 20 T cell receptor beta chains below was sequenced from the same sample in a study of blood T cells in healthy people across ages. With a J-beta primer mix and a sample-barcoded 5' primer, a second PCR ran about 6 to 11 cycles. TCRdb re-analysed the 5' RACE reads in MiXCR, keeping a single row per CDR3 protein. Here the sample spans approximately 810,000 distinct CDR3 sequences, 35% to 40% being singletons. Sequenced input: blood. Receptor source: a man aged 18 to 30 in good health.

The count of this clonotype is one. The CDR3 DNA reads as TGTGCCAGCAGCCAAGATCTAGCGATCGGACAGGCCACAGATACGCAGTATTTT. Protein sequence: CASSQDLAIGQATDTQYF. The chain combines TRBV4-2 with TRBJ2-3; perhaps TRBD1 as D (7 bases). V lost 0 bases, J lost 2 bases, and 18 bases lay in between. The CDR3 contains 18 residues. Germline values: CDR1 LGHNA, CDR2 YNFKEQ.

For this clonotype: A much larger clone is a single base away; this may be a read error. The V and J genes are TRBV20-1 and TRBJ2-1, with 14 nucleotides matching TRBD2. From germline, CDR1 is DFQATT and CDR2 SNEGSKA (reference sequence). The ends lost 0 bases at V and 10 bases at J; junction bases unmatched: 5. CDR3 length: 15 amino acids. The CDR3 bases are TGCAGTGCTAGAGATGAAGGGACTAGCGGGGGAGAGCAGTTCTTC. This gives the protein CSARDEGTSGGEQFF.

In this sample, this clonotype turned up many times. V usage is TRBV25-1 and J usage is TRBJ1-2, with 8 bases lining up with TRBD1. CDR1 and CDR2 from the germline V gene are MGHDK and SYGVNS. The J segment lost 7 bases and the V segment lost 6 bases, leaving 7 bases of the junction unmatched. The CDR3 is 13 residues long. CDR3 sequence (DNA): TGTGCCAGCAGGAGCGGAACAGGGGGTGGCTACACCTTC. Translated: CASRSGTGGGYTF.

For the CDR3, the DNA is TGTGCCAGCAGTTTTGACATAGTTAGAGCTAGCACAGATACGCAGTATTTT. Translating gives CASSFDIVRASTDTQYF. The chain employs TRBV12-3 or TRBV12-4 and TRBJ2-3; the D is unclear. The CDR3 sequence is 17 residues long. V gave up 3 bases and J gave up 0 bases, with 16 bases separating them.

This clonotype has only a few counts. The chain recombines TRBV12-3 or TRBV12-4 with TRBJ1-2; no clear D gene. The CDR3 runs to 11 residues. V dropped 4 bases and J dropped 8 bases, with 8 bases sitting between them. This CDR3 reads CASSYEQGYTF. CDR3 sequence (DNA): TGTGCCAGCAGTTATGAGCAAGGCTACACCTTC.

This clonotype has more than one count but fewer than ten. V is TRBV7-9 and J is TRBJ2-5, with 8 positions matching TRBD1. The CDR3 totals 16 residues. The V gene end was trimmed by 2 bases and the J gene end by 1 base; junction bases not matched to a gene: 6. Germline CDR1 reads SEHNR; CDR2 reads FQNEAQ (reference sequence). The CDR3 region has the DNA TGTGCCAGCAGCTTACAGGGGGCGCGTTCCCAAGAGACCCAGTACTTC. It yields the protein CASSLQGARSQETQYF. Full variable domain (outside the CDR3, taken from reference TRBV7-9 and TRBJ2-5): DTGVSQNPRHKITKRGQNVTFRCDPISEHNRLYWYRQTLGQGPEFLTYFQNEAQLEKSRLLSDRFSAERPKGSFSTLEIQRTEQGDSAMYLCASSLQGARSQETQYFGPGTRLLVL.

V gene TRBV5-1 combines with J gene TRBJ1-2; 7 bases map to TRBD1. The V segment lost 1 base and the J segment 8 bases; nucleotides outside the gene matches: 17. Per the germline V gene, CDR1 is SGHRS and CDR2 is YFSETQ. The CDR3 contains 17 residues. The DNA of the CDR3 is TGCGCCAGCAGCTTGTTATTAGCGGGGACAGTTACTTTCGGCTACACCTTC. Its translation: CASSLLLAGTVTFGYTF.

This clonotype was found a few times. This chain links TRBV23-1 with TRBJ2-7; D is unresolved. TRBV23-1 is an ORF for which the function is uncertain. The CDR3 extends over 15 amino acids. The V gene lost 2 bases and the J gene lost 3 bases, with 14 bases spanning the gap. Here the CDR3 reads CASSQVPRSLYEQYF. The CDR3 bases are TGCGCCAGCAGTCAAGTCCCCCGATCCCTCTACGAGCAGTACTTC.

The chain couples TRBV12-3 or TRBV12-4 to TRBJ1-5; 7 bases align to TRBD1. V lost 7 bases, J lost 5 bases, and 8 bases stayed unmatched. CDR3 length equals 14 residues. Here the CDR3 reads CASNRGQQHQPQHF. The CDR3 DNA reads as TGTGCCAGCAATAGGGGACAGCAACATCAGCCCCAGCATTTT.

CDR3 residues: CASSPWGTGYSPLHF. DNA for the CDR3: TGTGCCAGCAGCCCTTGGGGGACAGGGTACTCACCCCTCCACTTT. V and J are TRBV12-3 or TRBV12-4 and TRBJ1-6; TRBD1 aligns across 9 bases. J gave up 10 bases and V 6 bases, and 10 bases lay outside the gene matches. CDR3 length: 15 residues.

This clonotype was observed a few times. The chain combines TRBV6-2 or TRBV6-3 with TRBJ1-5, with D uncertain. Germline V gene data show CDR1 as MNHEY and CDR2 as SVGEGT. The ends were cut back, 7 bases at V and 8 bases at J, with 15 bases in the middle. CDR3 length: 13 residues. CDR3 bases: TGTGCCAGCACCCCAACACGTCGGGAGCCCCAGCATTTT. Translation gives CASTPTRREPQHF.

This clonotype was detected only a few times. V usage is TRBV5-1 and J usage is TRBJ2-3, with TRBD2 as a possible D gene (5 bases). V was clipped by 2 bases and J by 11 bases, with 9 bases between them. CDR1 is SGHRS and CDR2 is YFSETQ in the germline V gene. This CDR3 is 11 amino acids long. CDR3 protein: CASSFGGGQYF. CDR3 DNA: TGCGCCAGCAGCTTTGGTGGAGGGCAGTATTTT. Together with reference TRBV5-1 and TRBJ2-3, the CDR3 gives the full variable domain: KAGVTQTPRYLIKTRGQQVTLSCSPISGHRSVSWYQQTPGQGLQFLFEYFSETQRNKGNFPGRFSGRQFSNSRSEMNVSTLELGDSALYLCASSFGGGQYFGPGTRLTVL.

In this sample, this clonotype turned up a few times. The CDR3 nucleotides read TGTGCCAGCATGCAAGTCCTCAATCAGCCCCAGCATTTT. Protein product: CASMQVLNQPQHF. The V gene is TRBV7-2, the J gene TRBJ1-5; D is unclear. CDR3 length: 13 residues. CDR1 is SGHTA, CDR2 FQGNSA, per germline. V was pared by 7 bases and J by 3 bases, with 10 bases between.

This clonotype was seen a handful of times. J is TRBJ2-3 and V is TRBV11-2; TRBD1 aligns across 8 bases. Unmatched junction bases numbered 18, after V lost 8 bases and J lost 5 bases. Germline lookup yields CDR1 SGHAT and CDR2 FQNNGV. The CDR3 loop spans 17 amino acids. CDR3 sequence reads: CASSSKRPDRGRDTQYF. For the CDR3, the DNA is TGTGCCAGCTCCTCCAAGAGGCCCGACAGGGGAAGAGATACGCAGTATTTT.

This sequence joins TRBV11-2 and TRBJ2-2, with 8 positions matching TRBD2. Germline loops: CDR1 SGHAT, CDR2 FQNNGV. V dropped 5 bases and J dropped 1; count of bases not matched to a gene: 6. The CDR3 extends over 16 amino acids. In nucleotides, the CDR3 is TGTGCCAGCAGCCCCATGAGCGGGGGGAACACCGGGGAGCTGTTTTTT. Translation: CASSPMSGGNTGELFF.

The rearrangement uses TRBV10-3 and TRBJ2-7, with D hard to call. In germline, CDR1 is ENHRY, CDR2 SYGVKD. V lost 0 bases and J lost 5, with 17 bases in between. The CDR3 is made up of 16 amino acids. CDR3 coding DNA: TGTGCCATCAGTGAGTCTAGGGCAGTTCGGTCTCACGAGCAGTACTTC. This translates into CAISESRAVRSHEQYF.

Details on this clonotype: At one end the junction does not follow the germline gene, possibly because of a read error. V and J are TRBV4-1 and TRBJ2-7; D ambiguous. Germline values: CDR1 MGHRA, CDR2 YSYEKL. The CDR3 runs to 15 residues. CDR3 sequence (DNA): TGCGCCTGCAGCCACGAATCCCCTGAGCCCTACGAGCAGTACTTC. Amino acid sequence: CACSHESPEPYEQYF.

The gene calls are TRBV6-5 and TRBJ1-2, with D hard to call. The V end lost 5 bases, the J end lost 7 bases, and 11 bases lay between the germline ends. Germline V gene lookup returns CDR1 MNHEY and CDR2 SVGAGI. The CDR3 runs 12 residues. In DNA, the CDR3 is TGTGCCAGCAGTCCAGGACTGTTTGGCTACACCTTC. Translation gives CASSPGLFGYTF.

This clonotype was detected only a few times. The V call is TRBV9, the J call TRBJ2-6, with D unclear. Germline values: CDR1 SGDLS, CDR2 YYNGEE. V lost 0 bases and J lost 2, with 9 bases in between. The CDR3 contains 16 residues. The CDR3, as DNA: TGTGCCAGCAGCGTAGCCCAAGGACCTGGGGCCAACGTCCTGACTTTC. Translated: CASSVAQGPGANVLTF.

This clonotype was counted ten times or more. CDR3 nucleotides: TGTGCCACCAGCACCACACAGGGGATAGGCACAGATACGCAGTATTTT. Protein sequence: CATSTTQGIGTDTQYF. V and J are TRBV15 and TRBJ2-3; 7 bases map to TRBD1. CDR1 LNHNV and CDR2 YYDKDF come from the germline V gene (reference sequence). V was clipped by 4 bases and J by 1 base; unmatched bases: 8. This CDR3 has 16 residues.